This T cell receptor (beta chain) originates from a study of blood T cell repertoires in COVID-19. The wider study: Researchers got acute and convalescent COVID-19 samples from the United States, Italy and Spain. T cells, B-cell-depleted T cells, or PBMCs supplied cDNA or gDNA.

In Cohort 3, a recovered donor had either two negative PCRs, clearance, or symptom resolution. Assay: immunoSEQ multiplex PCR; the TCRdb copy retains only in-frame clones and omits some. In the table there are 450,000 to 500,000 clones, roughly 87% of which are singletons. Deletions cut 5 bases from V and 4 bases from J, with 8 bases between. This CDR3 is built from 12 residues. V gene TRBV12-3 or TRBV12-4 combines with J gene TRBJ1-1; D remains unclear. The clonotype was recovered from a woman aged 18-30 years who had recovered from COVID-19. Sequenced material: PBMCs or T cells enriched from blood (not recorded which). The CDR3 DNA follows: TGTGCCAGCAGTACGGTTGGCACTGAAGCTTTCTTT. It codes for CASSTVGTEAFF.